This T cell receptor (beta chain) was sequenced during a study of cytotoxic CD8 clonotypes in ibrutinib-treated CLL. Study at large: Researchers reported approximately twelve relapsed/refractory and about 15 treatment-naive patients, about 17 of them IGHV unmutated.

Study-wide results and caveats: Clonality at baseline surpassed age-matched healthy donors and tracked circulating CD8+ T-cell counts.

As to this clone: The target antigen is unknown.

The germline CDR1 and CDR2 sequences are SGHVS and FQNEAQ. V was cut by 1 base and J by 3 bases, with 11 bases left in between. The CDR3 runs 15 residues. Sequencing was performed with immunoSEQ multiplex PCR; in TCRdb, only in-frame clones are kept and a portion is missing. The sample includes over 45,000 clones, around 60% of them seen just once. This sequence was found in a human donor with chronic lymphocytic leukemia. Sequencing used PBMCs, obtained after 24 months of ibrutinib treatment. V and J are TRBV7-8 and TRBJ2-3, with unresolved D. The CDR3, as DNA: TGTGCCAGCAGCTTAGAAGTGACGGTGACAGATACGCAGTATTTT. It encodes CASSLEVTVTDTQYF. The full variable domain, its missing parts supplied by reference TRBV7-8 and TRBJ2-3, is GAGVSQSPRYKVAKRGQDVALRCDPISGHVSLFWYQQALGQGPEFLTYFQNEAQLDKSGLPSDRFFAERPEGSVSTLKIQRTQQEDSAVYLCASSLEVTVTDTQYFGPGTRLTVL.